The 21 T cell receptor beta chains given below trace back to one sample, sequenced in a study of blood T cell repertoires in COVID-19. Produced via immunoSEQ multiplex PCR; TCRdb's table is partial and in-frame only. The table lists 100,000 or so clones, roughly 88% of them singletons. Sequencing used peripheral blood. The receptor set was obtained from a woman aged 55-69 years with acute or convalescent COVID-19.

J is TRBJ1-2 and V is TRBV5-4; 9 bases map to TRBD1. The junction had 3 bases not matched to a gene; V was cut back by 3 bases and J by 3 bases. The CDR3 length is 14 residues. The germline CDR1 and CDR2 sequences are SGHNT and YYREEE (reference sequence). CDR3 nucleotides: TGTGCCAGCAGCTCGGGACAGGGAGACTATGGCTACACCTTC. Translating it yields CASSSGQGDYGYTF.

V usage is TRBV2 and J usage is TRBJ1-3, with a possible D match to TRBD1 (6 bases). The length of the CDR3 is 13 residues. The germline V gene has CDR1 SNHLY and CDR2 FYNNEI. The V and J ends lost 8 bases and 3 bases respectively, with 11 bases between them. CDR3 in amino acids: CASGGGLGNTIYF. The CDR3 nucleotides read TGTGCCAGCGGGGGGGGCCTTGGAAACACCATATATTTT.

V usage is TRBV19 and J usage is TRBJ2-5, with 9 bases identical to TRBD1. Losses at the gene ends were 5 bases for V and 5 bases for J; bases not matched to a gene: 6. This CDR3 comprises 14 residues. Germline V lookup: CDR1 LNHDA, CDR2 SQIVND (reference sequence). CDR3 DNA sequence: TGTGCCAGTAGTGCACGACAGGGGGGCGAGACCCAGTACTTC. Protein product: CASSARQGGETQYF.

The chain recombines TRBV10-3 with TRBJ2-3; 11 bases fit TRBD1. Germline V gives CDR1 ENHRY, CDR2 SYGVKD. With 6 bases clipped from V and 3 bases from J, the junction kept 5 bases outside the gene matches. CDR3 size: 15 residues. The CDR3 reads CAISQRDRGTDTQYF. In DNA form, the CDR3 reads TGTGCCATCAGCCAACGGGACAGGGGGACAGATACGCAGTATTTT.

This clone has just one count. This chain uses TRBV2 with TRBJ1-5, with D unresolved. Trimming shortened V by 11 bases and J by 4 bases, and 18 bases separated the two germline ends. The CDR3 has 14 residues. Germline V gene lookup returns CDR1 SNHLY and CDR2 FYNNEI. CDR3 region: CASKNGLPNQPQHF. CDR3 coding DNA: TGTGCCTCCAAAAATGGCCTCCCGAATCAGCCCCAGCATTTT.

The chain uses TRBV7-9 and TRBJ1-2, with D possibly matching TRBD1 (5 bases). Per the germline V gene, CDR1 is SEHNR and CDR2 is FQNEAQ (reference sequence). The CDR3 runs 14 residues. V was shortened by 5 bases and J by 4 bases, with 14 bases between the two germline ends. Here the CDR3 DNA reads TGTGCCAGCAGCCCCCGGGAGGGGATCTATGGCTACACCTTC. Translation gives CASSPREGIYGYTF. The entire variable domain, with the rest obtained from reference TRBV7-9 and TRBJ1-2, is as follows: DTGVSQNPRHKITKRGQNVTFRCDPISEHNRLYWYRQTLGQGPEFLTYFQNEAQLEKSRLLSDRFSAERPKGSFSTLEIQRTEQGDSAMYLCASSPREGIYGYTFGSGTRLTVV.

CDR3 in amino acids: CASSLTGLAGNTIYF. For the CDR3, the DNA is TGCGCCAGCAGCTTAACAGGGTTAGCTGGAAACACCATATATTTT. The chain links TRBV5-1 to TRBJ1-3, with D maybe TRBD1 (6 bases). The ends were cut back, 2 bases at V and 2 bases at J, with 11 bases in the middle. The V gene's germline CDR1 is SGHRS and CDR2 YFSETQ. This CDR3 spans 15 amino acids.

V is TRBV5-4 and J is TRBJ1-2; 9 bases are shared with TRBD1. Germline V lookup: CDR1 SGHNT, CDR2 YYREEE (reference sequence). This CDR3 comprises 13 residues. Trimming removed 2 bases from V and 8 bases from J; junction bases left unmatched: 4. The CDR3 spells CASSLTGGLGYTF. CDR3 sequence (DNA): TGTGCCAGCAGCTTAACAGGGGGCCTAGGCTACACCTTC. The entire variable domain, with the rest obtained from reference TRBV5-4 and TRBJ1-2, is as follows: ETGVTQSPTHLIKTRGQQVTLRCSSQSGHNTVSWYQQALGQGPQFIFQYYREEENGRGNFPPRFSGLQFPNYSSELNVNALELDDSALYLCASSLTGGLGYTFGSGTRLTVV.

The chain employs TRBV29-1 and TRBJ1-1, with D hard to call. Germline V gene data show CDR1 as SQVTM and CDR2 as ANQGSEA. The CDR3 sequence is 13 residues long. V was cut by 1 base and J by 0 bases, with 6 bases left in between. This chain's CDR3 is CSVEAGLNTEAFF. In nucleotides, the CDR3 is TGCAGCGTTGAAGCAGGATTGAACACTGAAGCTTTCTTT.

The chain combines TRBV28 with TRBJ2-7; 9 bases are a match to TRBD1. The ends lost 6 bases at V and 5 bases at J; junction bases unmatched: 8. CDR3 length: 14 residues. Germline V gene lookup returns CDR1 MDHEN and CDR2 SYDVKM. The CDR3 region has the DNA TGTGCCAGCAGGGAGACAGGGGGATGGAACGAGCAGTACGTC. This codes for CASRETGGWNEQYV.

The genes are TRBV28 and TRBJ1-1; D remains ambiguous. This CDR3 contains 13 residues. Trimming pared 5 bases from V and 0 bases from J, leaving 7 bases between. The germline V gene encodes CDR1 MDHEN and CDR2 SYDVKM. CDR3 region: CASSPPMNTEAFF. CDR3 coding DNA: TGTGCCAGCAGTCCCCCAATGAACACTGAAGCTTTCTTT.

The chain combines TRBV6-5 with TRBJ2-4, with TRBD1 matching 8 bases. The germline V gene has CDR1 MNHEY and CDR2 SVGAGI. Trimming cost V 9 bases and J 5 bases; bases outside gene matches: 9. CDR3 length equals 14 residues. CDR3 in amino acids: CASASRGRENIQYF. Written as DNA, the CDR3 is TGTGCCAGTGCTTCCAGGGGGCGGGAAAACATTCAGTACTTC.

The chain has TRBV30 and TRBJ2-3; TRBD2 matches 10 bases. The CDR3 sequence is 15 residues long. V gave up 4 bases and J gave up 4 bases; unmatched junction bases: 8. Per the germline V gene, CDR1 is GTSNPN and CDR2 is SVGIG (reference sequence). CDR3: CAWNGGLAGADTQYF. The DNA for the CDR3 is TGTGCCTGGAACGGGGGGCTAGCGGGAGCAGATACGCAGTATTTT.

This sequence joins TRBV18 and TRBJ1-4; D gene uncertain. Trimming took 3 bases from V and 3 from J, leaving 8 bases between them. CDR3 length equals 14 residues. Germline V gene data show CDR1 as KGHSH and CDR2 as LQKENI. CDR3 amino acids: CASSPSAANEKLFF. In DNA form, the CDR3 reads TGTGCCAGCTCACCCTCCGCGGCTAATGAAAAACTGTTTTTT.

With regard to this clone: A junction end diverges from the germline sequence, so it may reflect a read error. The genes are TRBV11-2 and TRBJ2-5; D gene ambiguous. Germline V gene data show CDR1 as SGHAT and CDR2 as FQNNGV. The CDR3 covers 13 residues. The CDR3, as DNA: TGTGCCAGCAGCTTACGCTCTCAAGAGGCCCAGTACTTC. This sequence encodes CASSLRSQEAQYF.

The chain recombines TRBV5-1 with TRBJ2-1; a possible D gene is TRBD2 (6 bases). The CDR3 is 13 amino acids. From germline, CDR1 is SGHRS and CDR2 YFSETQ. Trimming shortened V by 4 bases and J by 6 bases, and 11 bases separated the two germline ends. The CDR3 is CASSPGGINEQFF. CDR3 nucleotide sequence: TGCGCCAGCAGCCCCGGGGGAATCAATGAGCAGTTCTTC. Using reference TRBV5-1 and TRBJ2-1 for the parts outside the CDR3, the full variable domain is KAGVTQTPRYLIKTRGQQVTLSCSPISGHRSVSWYQQTPGQGLQFLFEYFSETQRNKGNFPGRFSGRQFSNSRSEMNVSTLELGDSALYLCASSPGGINEQFFGPGTRLTVL.

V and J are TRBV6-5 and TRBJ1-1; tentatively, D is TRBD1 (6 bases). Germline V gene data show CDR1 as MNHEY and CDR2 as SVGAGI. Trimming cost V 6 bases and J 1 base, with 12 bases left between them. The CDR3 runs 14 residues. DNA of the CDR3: TGTGCCAGCAGCCGACAGGCGCCGAACACTGAAGCTTTCTTT. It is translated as CASSRQAPNTEAFF.

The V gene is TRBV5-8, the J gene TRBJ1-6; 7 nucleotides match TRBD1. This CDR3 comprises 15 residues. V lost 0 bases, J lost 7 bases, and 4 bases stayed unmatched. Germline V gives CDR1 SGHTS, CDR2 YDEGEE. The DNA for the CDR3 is TGTGCCAGCAGCTTGGAGGGGGCAGCCAATTCACCCCTCCACTTT. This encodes CASSLEGAANSPLHF.

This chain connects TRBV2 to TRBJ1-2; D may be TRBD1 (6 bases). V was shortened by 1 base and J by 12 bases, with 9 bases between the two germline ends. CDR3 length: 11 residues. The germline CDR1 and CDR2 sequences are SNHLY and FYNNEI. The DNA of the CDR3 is TGTGCCAGCAGTGAAGACAGGGTTGACACCTTC. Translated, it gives CASSEDRVDTF.

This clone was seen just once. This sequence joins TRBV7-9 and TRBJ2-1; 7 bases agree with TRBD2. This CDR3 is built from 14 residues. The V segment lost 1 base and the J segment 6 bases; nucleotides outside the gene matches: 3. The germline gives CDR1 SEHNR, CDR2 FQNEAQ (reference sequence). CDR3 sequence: CASSLDGGSNEQFF. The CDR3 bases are TGTGCCAGCAGCTTAGACGGGGGGTCCAATGAGCAGTTCTTC. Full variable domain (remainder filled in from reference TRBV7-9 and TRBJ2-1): DTGVSQNPRHKITKRGQNVTFRCDPISEHNRLYWYRQTLGQGPEFLTYFQNEAQLEKSRLLSDRFSAERPKGSFSTLEIQRTEQGDSAMYLCASSLDGGSNEQFFGPGTRLTVL.

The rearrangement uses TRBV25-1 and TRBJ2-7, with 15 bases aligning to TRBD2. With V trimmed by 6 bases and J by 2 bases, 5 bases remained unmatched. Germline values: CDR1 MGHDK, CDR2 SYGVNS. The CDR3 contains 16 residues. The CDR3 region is CASSPGLAGGTYEQYF. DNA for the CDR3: TGTGCCAGCAGCCCCGGACTAGCGGGAGGGACCTACGAGCAGTACTTC.